Listed below are T cell receptor beta chains from one sample, sequenced in a study of blood T cell repertoires in COVID-19. Clones were sequenced by immunoSEQ multiplex PCR, and TCRdb holds only the in-frame ones, with some missing. Among roughly 130,000 clones, 86% were seen once, and the ten largest hold less than 5%. What was sequenced was peripheral blood. Source of these receptors: a man between 35 and 55 years old with acute or convalescent COVID-19. Both conserved end residues are part of each CDR3. Fields, in order: J gene, clone size, D gene, V gene, CDR3 protein, CDR3 DNA. D genes are given only for firm matches. Size is omitted from some rows. Given values are once, few, many or a class for expanded clones.

TRBJ2-1,NA,NA,TRBV2,CASSVAGIDEQFF,TGTGCCAGCAGTGTCGCAGGGATTGATGAGCAGTTCTTC
TRBJ1-2,NA,TRBD1,TRBV11-2,CASSFQGGSGYTF,TGTGCCAGCAGCTTCCAAGGGGGCAGTGGCTACACCTTC
TRBJ1-5,NA,TRBD1,TRBV4-1,CASSQEGGINQPQHF,TGCGCCAGCAGCCAAGAAGGGGGCATCAATCAGCCCCAGCATTTT
TRBJ2-2,NA,NA,TRBV10-3,CAISSGTQNTGELFF,TGTGCCATCAGCTCCGGGACACAGAACACCGGGGAGCTGTTTTTT
TRBJ2-7,NA,NA,TRBV3-1/TRBV3-2,CASTIGATYEQYF,TGTGCCAGCACCATAGGGGCGACCTACGAGCAGTACTTC
TRBJ1-2,NA,TRBD1,TRBV5-4,CASSPRTGTYGYTF,TGTGCCAGCAGCCCCCGGACAGGGACCTATGGCTACACCTTC
TRBJ2-7,NA,NA,TRBV5-4,CASSFRWAGDNDEQYF,TGTGCCAGCAGCTTTAGGTGGGCAGGGGACAACGACGAGCAGTACTTC
TRBJ1-6,few,TRBD1,TRBV7-9,CASSLGQLNSPLHF,TGTGCCAGCAGCTTGGGACAGTTGAATTCACCCCTCCACTTT
TRBJ2-7,NA,NA,TRBV29-1,CSDGTLIAGYEQYF,TGCAGCGACGGGACACTGATAGCGGGCTACGAGCAGTACTTC
TRBJ2-7,NA,TRBD2,TRBV4-1,CASSHSGGGSGEQYF,TGCGCCAGCAGCCACAGCGGGGGGGGCTCAGGCGAGCAGTACTTC
TRBJ1-4,NA,TRBD1,TRBV29-1,CSGTGGAVDEKLFF,TGCAGCGGCACAGGGGGTGCAGTAGATGAAAAACTGTTTTTT
TRBJ1-1,once,NA,TRBV12-3/TRBV12-4,CASSLKWATEAFF,TGTGCCAGCAGTTTGAAATGGGCCACTGAAGCTTTCTTT
TRBJ1-1,NA,NA,TRBV14,CASSQSLGGARRTFF,TGTGCCAGCAGCCAATCTTTGGGGGGGGCGAGGAGGACTTTCTTT
TRBJ1-6,NA,NA,TRBV13,CASSLGLRGGYSPLHF,TGTGCCAGCAGCTTAGGACTGAGGGGAGGATATTCACCCCTCCACTTT
TRBJ2-7,NA,NA,TRBV5-1,CASSLAGRGPYEQYF,TGCGCCAGCAGCTTGGCCGGGCGGGGTCCCTACGAGCAGTACTTC
TRBJ2-5,NA,NA,TRBV6-5,CASTHVQFQETQYF,TGTGCCAGCACCCACGTCCAGTTCCAAGAGACCCAGTACTTC
TRBJ1-5,NA,NA,TRBV18,CASSPGPGASNQPQHF,TGTGCCAGCTCACCAGGTCCAGGGGCGAGCAATCAGCCCCAGCATTTT
TRBJ1-1,NA,NA,TRBV7-2,CASSLPAAPEAFF,TGTGCCAGCAGCTTACCCGCAGCGCCTGAAGCTTTCTTT
TRBJ2-3,NA,TRBD1,TRBV11-3,CASSSRTGGYTDTQYF,TGTGCCAGCAGCTCCAGGACAGGGGGCTACACAGATACGCAGTATTTT
TRBJ2-7,NA,NA,TRBV19,CASSTGTKPREQYF,TGTGCCAGTAGCACCGGGACAAAGCCCCGCGAGCAGTACTTC
TRBJ1-5,NA,NA,TRBV19,CASSPSSYSNQPQHF,TGTGCCAGTAGTCCTAGCAGCTATAGCAATCAGCCCCAGCATTTT
TRBJ1-3,NA,NA,TRBV11-2,CASSSTPGSGNTIYF,TGTGCCAGCAGCTCGACCCCAGGGTCAGGAAACACCATATATTTT
TRBJ1-5,NA,NA,TRBV20-1,CSASRGGTSNQPQHF,TGCAGTGCTAGTAGGGGAGGAACAAGCAATCAGCCCCAGCATTTT
TRBJ1-4,few,NA,TRBV5-1,CASRPLTSTNEKLFF,TGCGCCAGCAGGCCTCTGACATCAACTAATGAAAAACTGTTTTTT
TRBJ1-1,NA,NA,TRBV6-1,CASSEGGVTEAFF,TGTGCCAGCAGTGAAGGGGGGGTCACTGAAGCTTTCTTT
TRBJ2-5,NA,TRBD1,TRBV7-2,CASSLDRGQETQYF,TGTGCCAGCAGCTTAGACAGGGGGCAAGAGACCCAGTACTTC
TRBJ1-1,once,NA,TRBV19,CASSIDLGTEAFF,TGTGCCAGTAGTATAGATCTAGGCACTGAAGCTTTCTTT
TRBJ2-7,NA,NA,TRBV29-1,CSVEGPGGEQYF,TGCAGCGTTGAAGGGCCCGGGGGCGAGCAGTACTTC
TRBJ2-1,NA,TRBD2,TRBV7-3,CASSPWGGVPSYNEQFF,TGTGCCAGCAGCCCGTGGGGGGGGGTCCCCTCCTACAATGAGCAGTTCTTC
TRBJ2-1,NA,TRBD1,TRBV18,CASSPTGGLSYNEQFF,TGTGCCAGCTCCCCGACAGGGGGCCTCTCCTACAATGAGCAGTTCTTC
TRBJ1-5,NA,NA,TRBV7-2,CASSLVLNSNQPQHF,TGTGCCAGCAGCTTAGTACTGAATAGCAATCAGCCCCAGCATTTT
TRBJ1-2,NA,NA,TRBV13,CASSLQGFSMANYGYTF,TGTGCCAGCAGCTTGCAGGGGTTCTCAATGGCTAACTATGGCTACACCTTC
TRBJ2-7,NA,TRBD1,TRBV27,CASSRLGQDYEQYF,TGTGCCAGCAGTCGGCTAGGACAGGACTACGAGCAGTACTTC
TRBJ1-1,NA,NA,TRBV30,CAWSREFAEAFF,TGTGCCTGGAGCAGGGAATTCGCTGAAGCTTTCTTT
TRBJ1-1,few,TRBD1,TRBV4-3,CASSQELEGARTEAFF,TGCGCCAGCAGCCAAGAGTTAGAGGGGGCGCGCACTGAAGCTTTCTTT
TRBJ2-3,NA,NA,TRBV10-3,CAINREKTDTQYF,TGTGCCATCAACCGGGAGAAAACAGATACGCAGTATTTT
TRBJ2-3,NA,NA,TRBV7-2,CASSLGGGAGDTQYF,TGTGCCAGCAGCTTAGGTGGGGGCGCTGGAGATACGCAGTATTTT
TRBJ1-2,NA,TRBD1,TRBV27,CASSLGTGMGPFDGYTF,TGTGCCAGCAGTTTAGGGACAGGGATGGGGCCCTTTGATGGCTACACCTTC
TRBJ1-2,NA,NA,TRBV4-1,CASSQGTATNYGYTF,TGCGCCAGCAGCCAAGGGACAGCCACTAACTATGGCTACACCTTC
TRBJ2-5,NA,NA,TRBV29-1,CSDLQDFQETQYF,TGCAGCGACCTACAGGATTTCCAAGAGACCCAGTACTTC
TRBJ1-1,NA,NA,TRBV7-9,CASSFLQSNTEAFF,TGTGCCAGCAGCTTTTTACAGTCGAACACTGAAGCTTTCTTT
TRBJ2-1,NA,NA,TRBV6-5,CASSYSRGEQFF,TGTGCCAGCAGTTACTCTCGGGGTGAGCAGTTCTTC
TRBJ2-3,NA,TRBD1,TRBV5-1,CASSVRRTGRFPDTQYF,TGCGCCAGCAGCGTCCGTCGGACAGGGAGATTCCCAGATACGCAGTATTTT